This T cell receptor (beta chain) appears in the sequencing data of a study of cytomegalovirus exposure and HLA in healthy donors. V lost 10 bases, J lost 8 bases, and 7 bases stayed unmatched. The CDR3 sequence is 12 residues long. Germline V CDR1 and CDR2: MDHEN, SYDVKM. Use of 60 Vbeta and 13 Jbeta primers characterized the PCR. Assay used: immunoSEQ multiplex PCR; TCRdb lists only in-frame clones, some missing. Its table lists over 100,000 clones. The sequenced sample was PBMCs. The gene calls are TRBV28 and TRBJ1-4; 7 bases map to TRBD1. This TCR was recovered from a man younger than 40 in good health and CMV-seronegative. The CDR3 loop reads CATTGVREKLFF. The CDR3 nucleotides are TGTGCCACTACAGGGGTGAGGGAAAAACTGTTTTTT.